This passage covers 22 T cell receptor beta chains from one sample sequenced in a study of blood T cell repertoires in COVID-19. Only in-frame clones appear in the TCRdb table, and some are missing; sequencing was by immunoSEQ multiplex PCR. The sample has about 180,000 clones, roughly 87% seen once. Sequencing was done on a sample of peripheral blood. The receptors shown here come from a woman aged 45-59 years with acute or convalescent COVID-19.

V is TRBV6-6 and J is TRBJ1-2; the D gene is possibly TRBD1 (6 bases). CDR1 MNHNY and CDR2 SVGAGI come from the germline V gene (reference sequence). There are 13 residues in the CDR3. Between the trimmed V and J ends, which lost 5 bases and 3 bases, there was a span of 10 bases. CDR3 coding DNA: TGTGCCAGCAGTGCACAGGGTGACTATGGCTACACCTTC. Protein: CASSAQGDYGYTF.

The rearrangement joins TRBV7-9 to TRBJ1-4, with D possibly being TRBD1 (6 bases). The CDR3 runs to 15 residues. CDR1 is SEHNR, CDR2 FQNEAQ, per germline (reference sequence). Trimming stripped 5 bases from V and 0 bases from J, with 10 bases between. CDR3 coding DNA: TGTGCCAGCAGCCGAAGGACAGCAACTAATGAAAAACTGTTTTTT. Encoded protein: CASSRRTATNEKLFF. Together with reference TRBV7-9 and TRBJ1-4, the CDR3 gives the full variable domain: DTGVSQNPRHKITKRGQNVTFRCDPISEHNRLYWYRQTLGQGPEFLTYFQNEAQLEKSRLLSDRFSAERPKGSFSTLEIQRTEQGDSAMYLCASSRRTATNEKLFFGSGTQLSVL.

The chain is built from TRBV6-5 and TRBJ1-2; D perhaps matches TRBD1 (6 bases). V gave up 6 bases and J gave up 5 bases, with 16 bases separating them. CDR3 length: 14 residues. Looked up from germline, CDR1 is MNHEY and CDR2 is SVGAGI. The CDR3 region is CASRPWDTSYGYTF. The CDR3 DNA is TGTGCCAGCAGACCTTGGGACACCTCGTATGGCTACACCTTC.

This clone occurred a few times. The chain joins TRBV12-3 or TRBV12-4 to TRBJ1-6, with D unclear. The CDR3 covers 12 residues. Trimming removed 5 bases from V and 7 bases from J, with 6 bases in between. The CDR3 DNA reads as TGTGCCAGCAGTCCGAGGAATTCACCCCTCCACTTT. Residues: CASSPRNSPLHF.

This clone has just one count. Here the CDR3 reads CASSFLGADYGYTF. CDR3 sequence (DNA): TGTGCCAGCAGTTTCCTTGGGGCTGACTATGGCTACACCTTC. The chain employs TRBV27 and TRBJ1-2; possibly TRBD1 for D (5 bases). The CDR3 is 14 residues long. Germline CDR1 MNHEY, CDR2 SMNVEV (reference sequence). Deletions cut 3 bases from V and 3 bases from J, with 11 bases between.

The rearrangement links TRBV4-3 to TRBJ2-1; D possibly corresponds to TRBD1 (6 bases). V dropped 4 bases and J dropped 3 bases, with 13 bases sitting between them. Germline CDR1 LGHNA, CDR2 YSLEER. The CDR3 length is 15 residues. The CDR3 here is CASSPGHAGYNEQFF. CDR3 in DNA: TGCGCCAGCAGCCCGGGACATGCCGGCTACAATGAGCAGTTCTTC.

This chain joins TRBV4-1 and TRBJ2-3, with D perhaps matching TRBD2 (6 bases). CDR3 size: 16 residues. Germline loops: CDR1 MGHRA, CDR2 YSYEKL. Trimming took off 3 bases at V and 0 bases at J, with 13 bases between the two ends. The CDR3 loop is CASSQEGLSSTDTQYF. DNA for the CDR3: TGCGCCAGCAGCCAGGAGGGGCTATCTAGCACAGATACGCAGTATTTT.

The chain couples TRBV30 to TRBJ1-2, with 7 bases lining up with TRBD1. Germline CDR1 GTSNPN, CDR2 SVGIG (reference sequence). V dropped 8 bases and J dropped 7; count of bases not matched to a gene: 19. CDR3 length equals 15 residues. CDR3 protein: CAQGLDRWPWSGYTF. The CDR3 nucleotides are TGTGCCCAGGGTCTGGACAGGTGGCCTTGGAGTGGCTACACCTTC.

The V and J genes are TRBV30 and TRBJ2-3; maybe TRBD2 (6 bases). Deletions cut 1 base from V and 1 base from J, with 6 bases between. The CDR3 length is 13 residues. In germline, CDR1 is GTSNPN, CDR2 SVGIG (reference sequence). The CDR3 reads CAWSGEGTDTQYF. The CDR3 DNA reads TGTGCCTGGAGTGGGGAGGGCACAGATACGCAGTATTTT.

The rearrangement links TRBV10-3 to TRBJ1-5, with a tentative D call TRBD1 (5 bases). Germline-derived CDR1 and CDR2 are ENHRY and SYGVKD. This CDR3 has 13 residues. Trimming removed 8 bases from V and 3 bases from J, with 11 bases in between. The CDR3 nucleotides read TGTGCCATCTCGTGGGGCCTCAATCAGCCCCAGCATTTT. Translating gives CAISWGLNQPQHF.

CDR3 protein: CASTSPLTSPHEQYF. The CDR3 DNA reads as TGTGCCAGCACTTCGCCGCTGACTAGTCCCCACGAGCAGTACTTC. The rearrangement links TRBV2 to TRBJ2-7; D may be TRBD2 (6 bases). V was shortened by 7 bases and J by 5 bases, with 21 bases between the two germline ends. CDR1 and CDR2 from the germline V gene are SNHLY and FYNNEI. CDR3 length equals 15 residues.

V and J are TRBV7-9 and TRBJ1-2; 7 bases map to TRBD1. Germline loops: CDR1 SEHNR, CDR2 FQNEAQ (reference sequence). The trim removed 5 bases at V and 2 bases at J, leaving 2 bases unmatched. This CDR3 region has 13 residues. CDR3 sequence (DNA): TGTGCCAGCAGCCCGGGACAGAACTATGGCTACACCTTC. Encoded protein: CASSPGQNYGYTF.

V usage is TRBV7-9 and J usage is TRBJ2-7, with TRBD1 identical over 8 bases. Trimming took 4 bases from V and 3 from J; bases not matched to a gene: 2. Germline-derived CDR1 and CDR2 are SEHNR and FQNEAQ (reference sequence). The CDR3 consists of 13 residues. In nucleotides, the CDR3 is TGTGCCAGCAGCTGGACAGGGATCTACGAGCAGTACTTC. Translating it yields CASSWTGIYEQYF. Complete variable domain (other parts from reference TRBV7-9 and TRBJ2-7): DTGVSQNPRHKITKRGQNVTFRCDPISEHNRLYWYRQTLGQGPEFLTYFQNEAQLEKSRLLSDRFSAERPKGSFSTLEIQRTEQGDSAMYLCASSWTGIYEQYFGPGTRLTVT.

This clone was counted a few times. The chain is built from TRBV6-5 and TRBJ2-1; 8 nucleotides line up with TRBD2. J lost 7 bases, V lost 6 bases, and 11 bases had no gene match. The length of the CDR3 is 15 residues. Germline values: CDR1 MNHEY, CDR2 SVGAGI. The CDR3 region is CASRGGSGMRNEQFF. CDR3 sequence (DNA): TGTGCCAGCAGGGGTGGTAGCGGGATGAGGAATGAGCAGTTCTTC.

The CDR3 sequence: CASSPDRGPYEQYF. The CDR3 bases are TGTGCCAGCAGTCCAGACAGGGGGCCTTACGAGCAGTACTTC. This chain joins TRBV7-3 and TRBJ2-7, with 10 bases matching TRBD1. The V gene's germline CDR1 is SGHTA and CDR2 FQGTGA. V shed 6 bases, J shed 4 bases, and the junction held 6 bases outside the gene matches. This CDR3 has 14 residues. Full variable domain (rest looked up from reference TRBV7-3 and TRBJ2-7): GAGVSQTPSNKVTEKGKYVELRCDPISGHTALYWYRQSLGQGPEFLIYFQGTGAADDSGLPNDRFFAVRPEGSVSTLKIQRTERGDSAVYLCASSPDRGPYEQYFGPGTRLTVT.

The chain couples TRBV21-1 to TRBJ2-7; the table's D call, TRBD1, has no DNA check behind it. TRBV21-1 is a pseudogene segment. The CDR3 has 20 residues. The CDR3 DNA is TGTGCCAGCAGCCACTATCAGAGGGGGCGACGAATACCTAGCTCCTACGAGCAGTACTTC. Its translation is CASSHYQRGRRIPSSYEQYF.

CDR3 protein: CASSLGGGPSTDTQYF. The DNA for the CDR3 is TGTGCCAGCAGCTTAGGCGGGGGGCCTAGCACAGATACGCAGTATTTT. The genes are TRBV7-9 and TRBJ2-3; 8 bases map to TRBD2. The ends lost 1 base at V and 0 bases at J; junction bases unmatched: 3. This CDR3 is 16 amino acids long. CDR1 and CDR2 (germline): SEHNR, FQNEAQ (reference sequence). Drawing the rest from reference TRBV7-9 and TRBJ2-3, the complete variable domain is DTGVSQNPRHKITKRGQNVTFRCDPISEHNRLYWYRQTLGQGPEFLTYFQNEAQLEKSRLLSDRFSAERPKGSFSTLEIQRTEQGDSAMYLCASSLGGGPSTDTQYFGPGTRLTVL.

The count of this clone is one. This chain connects TRBV24-1 to TRBJ1-1; tentative D call: TRBD1 (6 bases). The length of the CDR3 is 15 residues. CDR1 is KGHDR and CDR2 is SFDVKD in the germline V gene. V was pared by 2 bases and J by 9 bases, with 18 bases between. The DNA of the CDR3 is TGTGCCACCAGTGATTCCTCGGACAGTGTTGGTAAAGCTTTCTTT. It translates to CATSDSSDSVGKAFF.

This chain joins TRBV6-5 and TRBJ1-5; D not certain. The CDR3 totals 14 residues. V shed 10 bases and J shed 6 bases, with 19 bases lying between them. The germline gives CDR1 MNHEY, CDR2 SVGAGI. The CDR3 DNA is TGTGCCACAGCCACGAGAGGCTGGATTCAGCCCCAGCATTTT. Protein: CATATRGWIQPQHF.

This chain links TRBV6-4 with TRBJ1-2; D is uncertain. The CDR3 sequence is 15 residues long. The germline V gene has CDR1 MRHNA and CDR2 SNTAGT. Trimming cost V 0 bases and J 4 bases, with 12 bases left between them. CDR3 DNA: TGTGCCAGCAGTGACTCGGCTGCATTCGTCTATGGCTACACCTTC. The encoded protein is CASSDSAAFVYGYTF.

This clone was picked up one time. V is TRBV5-1 and J is TRBJ1-4; D is undetermined. CDR1 and CDR2 (germline): SGHRS, YFSETQ. The CDR3 covers 16 residues. V was cut by 3 bases and J by 0 bases, with 12 bases left in between. This chain's CDR3 is CASSSPTLATNEKLFF. CDR3 nucleotides: TGCGCCAGCAGCTCCCCAACACTAGCAACTAATGAAAAACTGTTTTTT.

CDR3 region: CASSLGGTVDEKLFF. Written as DNA, the CDR3 is TGCGCCAGCAGCTTGGGAGGGACAGTGGATGAAAAACTGTTTTTT. The chain is built from TRBV5-1 and TRBJ1-4, with 7 bases fitting TRBD1. With V trimmed by 0 bases and J by 6 bases, 5 bases remained unmatched. Germline V CDR1 and CDR2: SGHRS, YFSETQ. The CDR3 has 15 amino acids.